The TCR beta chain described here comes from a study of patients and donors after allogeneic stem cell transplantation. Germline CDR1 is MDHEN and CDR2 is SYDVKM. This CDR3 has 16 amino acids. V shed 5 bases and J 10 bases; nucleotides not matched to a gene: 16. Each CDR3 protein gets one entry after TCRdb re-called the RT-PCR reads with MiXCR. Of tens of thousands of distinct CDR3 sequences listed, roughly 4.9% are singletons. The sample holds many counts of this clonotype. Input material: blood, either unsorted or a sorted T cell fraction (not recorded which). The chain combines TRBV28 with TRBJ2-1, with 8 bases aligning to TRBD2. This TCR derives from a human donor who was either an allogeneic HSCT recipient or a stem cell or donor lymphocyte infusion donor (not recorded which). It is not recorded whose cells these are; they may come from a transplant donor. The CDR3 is CASSVLLAVSSWEQFF. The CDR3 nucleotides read TGTGCCAGCAGTGTTTTACTAGCGGTGTCTTCTTGGGAGCAGTTCTTC.